This record concerns one TCR beta chain sequence. No antigen is known for it. The junction differs from germline at one of its ends, possibly a read error. The method was immunoSEQ multiplex PCR; TCRdb's version includes in-frame clones alone and lacks a portion of them. This table holds roughly 120,000 clones, around 90% found once. Per the germline V gene, CDR1 is WNHNN and CDR2 is SYGVQD (reference sequence). CDR3 size: 15 residues. The sample originates from a study of T cell responses to AZD1222 COVID-19 vaccine. Study conclusions and caveats: White British people made up most donors, females outnumbered males, and clonal diversity was possibly underestimated.

The sequencing here drew on peripheral blood, taken on day 0 of AZD1222 vaccination. The chain links TRBV10-1 to TRBJ2-3, with TRBD1 matching 7 bases. The clonotype was recovered from an adult in good health. The CDR3 loop reads CASGEPGTGTDTQYF. For the CDR3, the DNA is TGCGCCAGCGGTGAGCCCGGGACAGGCACAGATACGCAGTATTTT.